The present T cell receptor beta chain was sequenced within a study of vaccination effects on CD4 cells after COVID-19. For this clone: As yet, its antigen is unknown.

Under the ViraFEST assay, PBMC were stimulated with viral peptide pools so that antigen-specific CD4+ T cells expanded. Sequencing was performed afterwards. Around day 10 of culture, CD4+ T cells were separated out. Produced via immunoSEQ multiplex PCR; TCRdb's table is partial and in-frame only. The top ten clones hold about 2.7% of a sample with fewer than 65,000 clones, approximately 80% of them seen once. Study-wide results and limits: The study found marked clonal contraction of infection- and vaccine-induced clones late after vaccination.

This specimen was CD4+ T cells from PBMCs cultured with HCoV-229E spike peptides, taken before COVID-19 vaccination. The origin of this receptor is a human donor who received a COVID-19 vaccine.

CDR3 sequence (DNA): TGTGCCTGGAGTTCCGGGGGCGGTCTTGGCTACACCTTC. Translated: CAWSSGGGLGYTF. The chain links TRBV30 to TRBJ1-2, with D possibly matching TRBD1 (6 bases). The CDR3 is made up of 13 amino acids. V was trimmed by 2 bases and J by 7 bases, leaving 14 bases between them. Germline V gives CDR1 GTSNPN, CDR2 SVGIG (reference sequence). The full variable domain, in which reference TRBV30 and TRBJ1-2 provide the parts outside the CDR3, is SQTIHQWPATLVQPVGSPLSLECTVEGTSNPNLYWYRQAAGRGLQLLFYSVGIGQISSEVPQNLSASRPQDRQFILSSKKLLLSDSGFYLCAWSSGGGLGYTFGSGTRLTVV.